One and the same sample provided the 9 T cell receptor beta chains below, sequenced in a study of human CD8 memory T cell subsets. UMI-labeled 5' RACE was used to make TCR beta libraries. TCRdb reanalyzed the 5' RACE reads, giving one entry per CDR3 protein sequence and no DNA. The sample data list some 7,000 distinct CDR3 sequences. Sequenced input: CD8+ T cells from PBMCs. Receptor source: a human donor in good health.

The J gene is TRBJ1-5, the V gene TRBV7-9; TCRdb gives TRBD1 as the D gene, but with no DNA this cannot be confirmed. This CDR3 has 15 residues. Germline V gene lookup returns CDR1 SEHNR and CDR2 FQNEAQ (reference sequence). Here the CDR3 reads CASSPGDGDHQPQHF.

The CDR3 sequence: CASSGDTMNTEAFF. V gene TRBV18 combines with J gene TRBJ1-1; TCRdb returns TRBD1, unconfirmable since there is no DNA. The germline V gene encodes CDR1 KGHSH and CDR2 LQKENI. The CDR3 is 14 amino acids.

The J gene is TRBJ1-1, the V gene TRBV12-3 or TRBV12-4. The CDR3 runs to 13 residues. The CDR3 region is CASSLPVSTEAFF.

The genes are TRBV11-2 and TRBJ2-3; the D call of TRBD1 rests on TCRdb alone, since no DNA is present to check it. CDR3 length equals 14 residues. Germline CDR1 and CDR2: SGHAT and FQNNGV. The CDR3 protein is CASSLGTQGTGSYF.

The chain carries TRBV2 and TRBJ2-2; there is no DNA to check the TCRdb D call of TRBD2. The CDR3 totals 17 residues. Germline V gives CDR1 SNHLY, CDR2 FYNNEI. This chain's CDR3 is CASGGLLTSGDTGELFF.

This clonotype is classed as large (0.1 to 1%) by frequency. The rearrangement uses TRBV20-1 and TRBJ2-3; TCRdb proposes TRBD2, but this gene call is untestable without DNA. Germline lookup yields CDR1 DFQATT and CDR2 SNEGSKA (reference sequence). There are 16 residues in the CDR3. CDR3 amino acids: CSARTGREAPTDTQYF.

This clonotype is classed as medium-sized by frequency. The chain joins TRBV10-3 to TRBJ2-1; TCRdb calls TRBD2, which cannot be checked without DNA. The germline gives CDR1 ENHRY, CDR2 SYGVKD. This CDR3 region has 12 residues. The CDR3: CAIKREGSEQFF.

J is TRBJ2-7 and V is TRBV10-3; the D gene TCRdb calls, TRBD1, cannot be checked with no DNA. Germline V gene sequence: CDR1 ENHRY, CDR2 SYGVKD. The CDR3 covers 15 residues. This CDR3 reads CAISELMTGAYEQYF.

The chain carries TRBV11-3 and TRBJ2-7; TCRdb's D call of TRBD1 is untestable without DNA. The CDR3 sequence is 15 residues long. Germline V lookup: CDR1 SGHNT, CDR2 YENEEA. This CDR3 is CASSVGQVDSYEQYF.